This is a list of T cell receptor beta chains from one sample in a study of T cell responses to AZD1222 COVID-19 vaccine. Sequencing was performed with immunoSEQ multiplex PCR; in TCRdb, only in-frame clones are kept and a portion is missing. There are approximately 130,000 clones in the sample; around 88% occur only once, and roughly 11% lies in the top ten. The starting material was peripheral blood, obtained on day 0 of MenACWY control vaccination. The receptor source for this set is an adult in good health. The conserved cysteine and the conserved F or W are not part of the CDR3 here. The order of the fields is V gene, D gene, J gene, CDR3 protein. A D gene is named only where the DNA matches it firmly.

v_call: TRBV4-1
d_call: TRBD2
j_call: TRBJ2-5
cdr3_aa: ASSQAGTSGQETQY

v_call: TRBV4-2
d_call: NA
j_call: TRBJ1-1
cdr3_aa: ASSPGHRNEAF

v_call: TRBV30
d_call: NA
j_call: TRBJ1-1
cdr3_aa: AWSRDQGRAF

v_call: TRBV2
d_call: NA
j_call: TRBJ1-1
cdr3_aa: ASRWRVDTEAF

v_call: TRBV4-2
d_call: TRBD1
j_call: TRBJ1-4
cdr3_aa: ASRHEGGTGDEKLF

v_call: TRBV7-9
d_call: NA
j_call: TRBJ2-7
cdr3_aa: ASRSQGSSYEQY

v_call: TRBV5-1
d_call: TRBD2
j_call: TRBJ2-1
cdr3_aa: ASSPPGLAGGEQF

v_call: TRBV19
d_call: NA
j_call: TRBJ1-3
cdr3_aa: ASSKTTVSGNTIY

v_call: TRBV13
d_call: NA
j_call: TRBJ1-1
cdr3_aa: ASSLETGQTEAF

v_call: TRBV29-1
d_call: TRBD1
j_call: TRBJ1-5
cdr3_aa: SVATGTGNQPQH

v_call: TRBV9
d_call: TRBD1
j_call: TRBJ1-6
cdr3_aa: ARTPGAGQGDNSPLH

v_call: TRBV4-2
d_call: NA
j_call: TRBJ1-3
cdr3_aa: ASSQEQGSTIY

v_call: TRBV6-4
d_call: NA
j_call: TRBJ1-1
cdr3_aa: ASSAAAGNTEAF

v_call: TRBV7-2
d_call: NA
j_call: TRBJ1-5
cdr3_aa: ASSLASRISNQPQH

v_call: TRBV7-9
d_call: NA
j_call: TRBJ1-1
cdr3_aa: ASGRDGFKAF

v_call: TRBV6-5
d_call: TRBD2
j_call: TRBJ2-1
cdr3_aa: ASRGREGYNEQF

v_call: TRBV6-4
d_call: NA
j_call: TRBJ1-1
cdr3_aa: ASTPTPQGLGTEAF

v_call: TRBV3-1/TRBV3-2
d_call: NA
j_call: TRBJ2-2
cdr3_aa: ASSPPFDTGELF

v_call: TRBV28
d_call: NA
j_call: TRBJ1-2
cdr3_aa: ASRDGLNYGYT

v_call: TRBV13
d_call: NA
j_call: TRBJ2-2
cdr3_aa: ASTETNRGAVRAGELF

v_call: TRBV3-1/TRBV3-2
d_call: NA
j_call: TRBJ2-5
cdr3_aa: VSSPRRTHQETQY

v_call: TRBV5-1
d_call: NA
j_call: TRBJ2-1
cdr3_aa: ASSQGGFSYNEQF

v_call: TRBV19
d_call: NA
j_call: TRBJ2-1
cdr3_aa: ASSRLAGAYNEQF

v_call: TRBV11-3
d_call: NA
j_call: TRBJ1-1
cdr3_aa: ASSPRVGLDTEAF

v_call: TRBV5-1
d_call: NA
j_call: TRBJ1-2
cdr3_aa: ASSLADYGYT

v_call: TRBV6-5
d_call: NA
j_call: TRBJ2-1
cdr3_aa: ASDRTNEQF

v_call: TRBV6-5
d_call: TRBD1
j_call: TRBJ1-1
cdr3_aa: ASSQTGGGTEAF

v_call: TRBV11-3
d_call: NA
j_call: TRBJ2-2
cdr3_aa: ASSLGGGRSGELF

v_call: TRBV11-2
d_call: NA
j_call: TRBJ2-1
cdr3_aa: ASSLVTDDEQF

v_call: TRBV5-1
d_call: NA
j_call: TRBJ1-1
cdr3_aa: ASSLSTGLMNTEAF

v_call: TRBV10-3
d_call: NA
j_call: TRBJ2-2
cdr3_aa: AISEGERDTGELF

v_call: TRBV5-1
d_call: NA
j_call: TRBJ2-2
cdr3_aa: ASSSGDWGGGTGELF

v_call: TRBV24-1
d_call: NA
j_call: TRBJ2-1
cdr3_aa: ATSVLLGEQF

v_call: TRBV29-1
d_call: NA
j_call: TRBJ1-1
cdr3_aa: SVEGRVGEAF

v_call: TRBV7-9
d_call: NA
j_call: TRBJ1-1
cdr3_aa: ASSLERGSDTEAF

v_call: TRBV5-4
d_call: NA
j_call: TRBJ1-5
cdr3_aa: ASSLDGGGRQPQH

v_call: TRBV5-4
d_call: TRBD1
j_call: TRBJ2-4
cdr3_aa: ASSSGQVQAKNIQY

v_call: TRBV24-1
d_call: TRBD1
j_call: TRBJ1-2
cdr3_aa: ATSDRNDRGYGYT

v_call: TRBV13
d_call: TRBD2
j_call: TRBJ2-2
cdr3_aa: ASSPRLEAGTGELF

v_call: TRBV7-2
d_call: NA
j_call: TRBJ2-3
cdr3_aa: ASSWGRSGRFTDTQY

v_call: TRBV19
d_call: NA
j_call: TRBJ1-2
cdr3_aa: ASWGETGFKLYGYT

v_call: TRBV5-4
d_call: NA
j_call: TRBJ2-2
cdr3_aa: ASSRPTRDTGELF

v_call: TRBV9
d_call: TRBD1
j_call: TRBJ2-1
cdr3_aa: ASSVGFTGVSDEQF

v_call: TRBV4-2
d_call: TRBD2
j_call: TRBJ2-1
cdr3_aa: ASSPIAGGLNEQF

v_call: TRBV28
d_call: NA
j_call: TRBJ1-2
cdr3_aa: ASRVQYGYT

v_call: TRBV6-5
d_call: TRBD1
j_call: TRBJ2-7
cdr3_aa: ASSPRGTDPYEQY

v_call: TRBV7-9
d_call: TRBD1
j_call: TRBJ1-5
cdr3_aa: ASSLGRDSQPQH

v_call: TRBV7-2
d_call: TRBD2
j_call: TRBJ2-1
cdr3_aa: ASSTRSGTLSNEQF

v_call: TRBV6-5
d_call: TRBD1
j_call: TRBJ1-1
cdr3_aa: ASSPGQTWNTEAF

v_call: TRBV27
d_call: NA
j_call: TRBJ2-7
cdr3_aa: ASSLLASPGEQY

v_call: TRBV5-6
d_call: TRBD1
j_call: TRBJ1-2
cdr3_aa: ASSDGTGGFYGYT

v_call: TRBV10-3
d_call: NA
j_call: TRBJ1-2
cdr3_aa: AISEPGTNHYGYT

v_call: TRBV28
d_call: TRBD1
j_call: TRBJ1-5
cdr3_aa: ATQGAYQPQH

v_call: TRBV29-1
d_call: NA
j_call: TRBJ1-2
cdr3_aa: SVEVTGNYGYT

v_call: TRBV13
d_call: NA
j_call: TRBJ1-3
cdr3_aa: ASSGPSWQAGGNTIY

v_call: TRBV7-2
d_call: TRBD1
j_call: TRBJ1-2
cdr3_aa: ASSAGTGELGGYT

v_call: TRBV6-5
d_call: NA
j_call: TRBJ1-1
cdr3_aa: ASSYGWEAF

v_call: TRBV6-5
d_call: TRBD2
j_call: TRBJ2-3
cdr3_aa: ASSRSAGGTDTQY